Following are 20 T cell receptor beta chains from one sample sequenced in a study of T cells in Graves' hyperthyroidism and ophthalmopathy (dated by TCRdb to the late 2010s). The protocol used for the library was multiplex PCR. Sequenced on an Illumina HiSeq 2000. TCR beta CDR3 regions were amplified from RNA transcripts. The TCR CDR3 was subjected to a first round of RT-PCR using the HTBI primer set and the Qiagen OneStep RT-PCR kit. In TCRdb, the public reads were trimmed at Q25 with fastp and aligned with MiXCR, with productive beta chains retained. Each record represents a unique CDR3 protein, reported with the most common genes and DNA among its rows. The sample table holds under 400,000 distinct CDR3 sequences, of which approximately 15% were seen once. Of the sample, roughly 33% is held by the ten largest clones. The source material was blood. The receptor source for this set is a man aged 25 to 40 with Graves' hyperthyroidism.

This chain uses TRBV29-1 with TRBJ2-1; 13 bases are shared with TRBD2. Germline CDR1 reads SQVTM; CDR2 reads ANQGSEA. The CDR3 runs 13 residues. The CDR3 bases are TGCAGTGCCCCGGGACTAGCGGGAAATGAGCAGTTCTTC. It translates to CSAPGLAGNEQFF.

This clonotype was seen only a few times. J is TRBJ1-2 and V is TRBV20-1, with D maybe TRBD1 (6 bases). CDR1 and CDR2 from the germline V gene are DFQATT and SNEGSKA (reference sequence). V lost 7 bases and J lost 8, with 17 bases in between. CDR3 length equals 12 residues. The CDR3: CSEPTRGWGYTF. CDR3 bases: TGCAGTGAACCAACCAGGGGTTGGGGCTACACCTTC.

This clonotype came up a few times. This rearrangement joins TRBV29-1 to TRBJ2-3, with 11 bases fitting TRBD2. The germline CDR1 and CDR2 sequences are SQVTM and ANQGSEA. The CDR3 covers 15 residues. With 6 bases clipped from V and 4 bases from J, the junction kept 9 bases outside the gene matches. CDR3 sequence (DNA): TGCAGCGTCCAGCTAGCGGGAGGATACGCAGATACGCAGTATTTT. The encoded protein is CSVQLAGGYADTQYF.

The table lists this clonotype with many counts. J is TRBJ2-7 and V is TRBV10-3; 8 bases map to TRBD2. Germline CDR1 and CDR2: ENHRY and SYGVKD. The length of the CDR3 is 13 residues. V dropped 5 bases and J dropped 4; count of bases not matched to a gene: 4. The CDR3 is CAISSGSGYEQYF. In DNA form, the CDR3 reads TGTGCCATCAGTAGCGGGAGTGGGTACGAGCAGTACTTC.

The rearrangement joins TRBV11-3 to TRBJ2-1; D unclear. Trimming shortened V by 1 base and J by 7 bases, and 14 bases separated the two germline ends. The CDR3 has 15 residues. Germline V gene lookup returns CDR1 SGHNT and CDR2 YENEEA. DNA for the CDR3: TGTGCCAGCAGCTTAGGCGTGGAAGCGAAAAATGAGCAGTTCTTC. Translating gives CASSLGVEAKNEQFF.

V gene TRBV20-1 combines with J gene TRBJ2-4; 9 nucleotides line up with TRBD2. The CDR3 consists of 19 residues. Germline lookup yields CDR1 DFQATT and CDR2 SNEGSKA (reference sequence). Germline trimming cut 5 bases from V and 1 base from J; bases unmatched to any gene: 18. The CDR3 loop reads CSAYPRGSGSIRAKNIQYF. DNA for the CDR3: TGCAGTGCTTACCCCCGGGGTAGCGGGAGTATAAGGGCCAAAAACATTCAGTACTTC.

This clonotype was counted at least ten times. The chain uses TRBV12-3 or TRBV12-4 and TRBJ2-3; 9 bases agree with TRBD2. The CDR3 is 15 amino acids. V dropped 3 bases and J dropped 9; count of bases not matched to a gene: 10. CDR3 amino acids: CASSLGLANLGTQYF. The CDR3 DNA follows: TGTGCCAGCAGTTTGGGACTAGCAAATTTAGGGACGCAGTATTTT.

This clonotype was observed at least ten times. CDR3 bases: TGCGCCAGCAGCTTGGAGTGGGCAGAGGACGGGGCTTTCTTT. It specifies CASSLEWAEDGAFF. V is TRBV5-1 and J is TRBJ1-1, with no clear D. The CDR3 has 14 residues. V dropped 0 bases and J dropped 11 bases, with 17 bases sitting between them. CDR1 is SGHRS, CDR2 YFSETQ, per germline. Full variable domain (rest looked up from reference TRBV5-1 and TRBJ1-1): KAGVTQTPRYLIKTRGQQVTLSCSPISGHRSVSWYQQTPGQGLQFLFEYFSETQRNKGNFPGRFSGRQFSNSRSEMNVSTLELGDSALYLCASSLEWAEDGAFFGQGTRLTVV.

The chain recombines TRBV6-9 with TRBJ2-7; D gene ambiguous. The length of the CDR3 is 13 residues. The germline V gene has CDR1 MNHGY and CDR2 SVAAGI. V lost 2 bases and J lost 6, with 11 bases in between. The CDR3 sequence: CASSYQRPSEQYF. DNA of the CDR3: TGTGCCAGCAGTTATCAAAGGCCCTCCGAGCAGTACTTC.

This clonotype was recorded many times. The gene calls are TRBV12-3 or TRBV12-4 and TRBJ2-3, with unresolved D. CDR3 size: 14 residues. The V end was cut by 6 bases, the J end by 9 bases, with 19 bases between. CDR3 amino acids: CASSPPSSRNTQYF. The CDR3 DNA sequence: TGTGCCAGCAGCCCACCGTCCTCTAGAAACACGCAGTATTTT.

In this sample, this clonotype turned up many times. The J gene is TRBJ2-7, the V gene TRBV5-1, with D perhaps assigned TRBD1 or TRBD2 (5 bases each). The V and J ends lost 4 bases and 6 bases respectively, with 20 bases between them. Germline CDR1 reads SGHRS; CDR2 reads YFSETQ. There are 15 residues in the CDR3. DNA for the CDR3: TGCGCCAGCAGCCCGATATCAGGGAGATCGGGCGAGCAGTACTTC. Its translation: CASSPISGRSGEQYF.

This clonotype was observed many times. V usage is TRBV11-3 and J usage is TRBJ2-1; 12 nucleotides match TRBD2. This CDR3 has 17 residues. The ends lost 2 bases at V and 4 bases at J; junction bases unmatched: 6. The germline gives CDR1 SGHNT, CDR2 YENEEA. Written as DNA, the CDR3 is TGTGCCAGCAGCTTAATCTCTGGACTAGCGGGGTACAATGAGCAGTTCTTC. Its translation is CASSLISGLAGYNEQFF. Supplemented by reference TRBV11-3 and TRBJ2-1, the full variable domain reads EAGVVQSPRYKIIEKKQPVAFWCNPISGHNTLYWYLQNLGQGPELLIRYENEEAVDDSQLPKDRFSAERLKGVDSTLKIQPAELGDSAVYLCASSLISGLAGYNEQFFGPGTRLTVL.

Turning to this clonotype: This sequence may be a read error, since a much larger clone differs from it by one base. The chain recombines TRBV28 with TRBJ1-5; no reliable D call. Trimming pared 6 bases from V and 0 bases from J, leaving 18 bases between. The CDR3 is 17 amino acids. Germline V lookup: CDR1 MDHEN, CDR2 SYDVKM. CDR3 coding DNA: TGTGCCAGCAGCTCGGAGGGCGTAATGGCTAGCAATCAGCCCCAGCATTTT. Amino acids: CASSSEGVMASNQPQHF.

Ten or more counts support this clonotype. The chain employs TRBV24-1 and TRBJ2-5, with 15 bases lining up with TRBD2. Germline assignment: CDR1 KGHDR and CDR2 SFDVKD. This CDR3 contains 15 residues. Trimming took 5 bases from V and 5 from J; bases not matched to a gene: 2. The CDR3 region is CATSGTSGRAETQYF. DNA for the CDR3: TGTGCCACCAGTGGGACTAGCGGGAGGGCGGAGACCCAGTACTTC.

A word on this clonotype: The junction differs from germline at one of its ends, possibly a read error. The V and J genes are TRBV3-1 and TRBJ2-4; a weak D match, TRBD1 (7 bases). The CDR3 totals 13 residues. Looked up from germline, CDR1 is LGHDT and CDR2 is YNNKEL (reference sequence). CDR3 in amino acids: CDSSQGGRNIQYF. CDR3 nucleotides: TGTGACAGCAGCCAGGGGGGCAGGAACATTCAGTACTTC.

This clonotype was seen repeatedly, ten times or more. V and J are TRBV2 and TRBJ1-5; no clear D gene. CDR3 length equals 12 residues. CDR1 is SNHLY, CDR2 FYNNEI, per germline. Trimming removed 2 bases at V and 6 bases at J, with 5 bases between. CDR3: CASSESIQPQHF. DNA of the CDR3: TGTGCCAGCAGTGAAAGTATTCAGCCCCAGCATTTT. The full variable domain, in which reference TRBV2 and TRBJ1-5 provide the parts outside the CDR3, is EPEVTQTPSHQVTQMGQEVILRCVPISNHLYFYWYRQILGQKVEFLVSFYNNEISEKSEIFDDQFSVERPDGSNFTLKIRSTKLEDSAMYFCASSESIQPQHFGDGTRLSIL.

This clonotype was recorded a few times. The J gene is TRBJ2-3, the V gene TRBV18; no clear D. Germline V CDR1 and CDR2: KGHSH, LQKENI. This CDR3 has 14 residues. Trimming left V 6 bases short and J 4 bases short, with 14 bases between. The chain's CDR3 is CASSSSPRADTQYF. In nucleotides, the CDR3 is TGTGCCAGCTCCTCTTCCCCTAGGGCAGATACGCAGTATTTT. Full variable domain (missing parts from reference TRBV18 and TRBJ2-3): NAGVMQNPRHLVRRRGQEARLRCSPMKGHSHVYWYRQLPEEGLKFMVYLQKENIIDESGMPKERFSAEFPKEGPSILRIQQVVRGDSAAYFCASSSSPRADTQYFGPGTRLTVL.

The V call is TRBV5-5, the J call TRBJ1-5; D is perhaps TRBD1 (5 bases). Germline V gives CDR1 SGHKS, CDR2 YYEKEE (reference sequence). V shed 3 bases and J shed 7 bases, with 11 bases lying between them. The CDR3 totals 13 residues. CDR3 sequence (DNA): TGTGCCAGCAGCTCGGGACCACGGCAGCCCCAGCATTTT. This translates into CASSSGPRQPQHF.

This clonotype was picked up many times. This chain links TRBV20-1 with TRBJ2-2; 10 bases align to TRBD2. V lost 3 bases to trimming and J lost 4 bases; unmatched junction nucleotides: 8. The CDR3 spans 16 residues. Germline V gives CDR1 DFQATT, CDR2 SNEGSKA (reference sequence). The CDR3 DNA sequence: TGCAGTGCTAGCGTCCCGGGACTAGCGATCACCGGGGAGCTGTTTTTT. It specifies CSASVPGLAITGELFF.

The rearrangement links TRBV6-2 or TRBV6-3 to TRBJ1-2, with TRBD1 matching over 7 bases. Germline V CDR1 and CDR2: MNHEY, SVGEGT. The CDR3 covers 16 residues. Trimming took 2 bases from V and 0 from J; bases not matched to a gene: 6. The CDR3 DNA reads TGTGCCAGCAGTTACCGGGACAGCGCCACTAACTATGGCTACACCTTC. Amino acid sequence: CASSYRDSATNYGYTF.